This entry lists 9 T cell receptor beta chains sequenced from one sample in a study of identical twins. TCRdb processed the 5' RACE reads anew with MiXCR; each CDR3 protein has one entry. The sample includes around 550,000 distinct CDR3 sequences, 13% to 15% of them seen just once. A further study also used this sample, focusing on yellow fever vaccine responses in identical twins.

Source material: CD4+ T cells sorted from blood. These receptors came from a woman between 18 and 29 years old in good health.

This chain links TRBV7-9 with TRBJ1-3; D gene ambiguous. CDR1 and CDR2 from the germline V gene are SEHNR and FQNEAQ (reference sequence). The CDR3 is 12 residues long. Trimming took 5 bases from V and 8 from J, leaving 10 bases between them. In nucleotides, the CDR3 is TGTGCCAGCAGCCCGTCCGTAGACACCATATATTTT. Amino acids: CASSPSVDTIYF.

This clonotype was seen repeatedly, ten times or more. J is TRBJ1-5 and V is TRBV12-3 or TRBV12-4; 9 bases map to TRBD1. The CDR3 contains 14 residues. Trimming removed 5 bases from V and 7 bases from J; junction bases left unmatched: 6. The CDR3 loop reads CASSAGTGIQPQHF. CDR3 in DNA: TGTGCCAGCAGTGCCGGGACAGGGATCCAGCCCCAGCATTTT.

The table lists this clonotype with many counts. V and J are TRBV24-1 and TRBJ2-5; TRBD1 matches 11 bases. Per the germline V gene, CDR1 is KGHDR and CDR2 is SFDVKD. J was trimmed by 4 bases and V by 3 bases; bases with no gene match: 6. This CDR3 spans 16 amino acids. The CDR3 sequence is CATSDPGTGGRETQYF. CDR3 coding DNA: TGTGCCACCAGTGATCCCGGGACAGGGGGGAGAGAGACCCAGTACTTC.

The chain joins TRBV4-1 to TRBJ2-5; D uncertain. Germline lookup yields CDR1 MGHRA and CDR2 YSYEKL. V lost 3 bases, J lost 5 bases, and 7 bases lay in between. The CDR3 contains 12 residues. CDR3 coding DNA: TGCGCCAGCAGCCACACAGCGGAGACCCAGTACTTC. Amino acid sequence: CASSHTAETQYF.

This clonotype was detected many times. The CDR3 coding sequence is TGTGCCAGCAGTAGTCGGACAGCTCATGGCTACACCTTC. Translated: CASSSRTAHGYTF. The chain carries TRBV12-3 or TRBV12-4 and TRBJ1-2; a possible D gene is TRBD1 (6 bases). With 5 bases removed from V and 6 bases from J, the gap between germline ends came to 13 bases. The CDR3 runs 13 residues.

In regard to this clonotype: It is likely a read error, because the conserved phenylalanine at the end of the CDR3 is missing. The chain is built from TRBV27 and TRBJ2-5; D not resolved. The CDR3 has 14 residues. Germline V CDR1 and CDR2: MNHEY, SMNVEV (reference sequence). V was shortened by 1 base and J by 1 base, with 7 bases between the two germline ends. The CDR3 DNA sequence: TGTGCCAGCAGTTTATTAGGCCTCCAAGAGACCCAGTACTGC. This sequence encodes CASSLLGLQETQYC.

The sample holds a few counts of this clonotype. V usage is TRBV5-6 and J usage is TRBJ1-5; D gene ambiguous. Trimming left V 0 bases short and J 3 bases short, with 7 bases between. The CDR3 runs 14 residues. Germline V gene data show CDR1 as SGHDT and CDR2 as YYEEEE. In DNA, the CDR3 is TGTGCCAGCAGCTTGGGGGCTGTCAATCAGCCCCAGCATTTT. This codes for CASSLGAVNQPQHF.

This clonotype was observed many times. The chain is built from TRBV12-3 or TRBV12-4 and TRBJ1-5; no reliable D call. The V end was cut by 3 bases, the J end by 2 bases, with 11 bases between. This CDR3 is 15 amino acids long. This chain's CDR3 is CASSFDIGRNQPQHF. The CDR3 DNA follows: TGTGCCAGCAGTTTTGATATTGGCCGCAATCAGCCCCAGCATTTT.

The chain recombines TRBV3-1 with TRBJ2-7; no clear D. Trimming cost V 4 bases and J 3 bases, with 7 bases left between them. The CDR3 has 12 residues. Germline CDR1 and CDR2: LGHDT and YNNKEL (reference sequence). The DNA of the CDR3 is TGTGCCAGCAGCCCAGTCGGCTACGAGCAGTACGTC. It codes for CASSPVGYEQYV.